Here is one T cell receptor beta chain with its context. Its target is unknown. This entry belongs to a study of shared clonotypes between healthy human individuals. Study observations and caveats: Relative to their counterparts shared across all four donors, non-shared clonotypes exhibited diminished generation probabilities. In this cohort, only blood was sampled, and tissue repertoires likely differ.

The germline gives CDR1 DFQATT, CDR2 SNEGSKA (reference sequence). Trimming shortened V by 4 bases and J by 5 bases, and 9 bases separated the two germline ends. There are 11 residues in the CDR3. Per sorted-subset replicate PCR, input was approximately 0.2 ug DNA, representing roughly 30,000 T cell genomes. Sequenced by immunoSEQ multiplex PCR; TCRdb stores in-frame clones only, minus some. The table includes millions of clones, approximately 94% detected once. This sequence originates from a man aged 18 to 29 in good health. The J gene is TRBJ2-7, the V gene TRBV20-1; D is uncertain. The sequenced material came from naive CD4+ T cells sorted from blood. Noted subset: CD45RA+ positively selected. The CDR3 sequence is CSAITWDEQYF. In DNA, the CDR3 is TGCAGTGCTATAACCTGGGACGAGCAGTACTTC.